The entry below describes one T cell receptor (beta chain). RNA transcripts gave rise to amplified TCR beta CDR3 regions. HTBI primers were used for first-round RT-PCR of the TCR CDR3. Each CDR3 protein is one row after TCRdb ran MiXCR on the multiplex PCR reads. The sample holds hundreds of thousands of distinct CDR3 sequences, roughly 14% seen once. This record belongs to a study of T cells in Graves' hyperthyroidism and ophthalmopathy. Each diagnosis drew on symptoms, thyroxine, TRAb, thyroid ultrasound and orbital computed tomography findings. V was shortened by 3 bases and J by 2 bases, with 13 bases between the two germline ends. The germline CDR1 and CDR2 sequences are LNHDA and SQIVND (reference sequence). CDR3 length: 16 amino acids.

The chain joins TRBV19 to TRBJ2-2; D not resolved. The sample consisted of blood. This sequence originates from a woman between 25 and 40 years old with Graves' hyperthyroidism. As DNA, the CDR3 is TGTGCCAGTAGTATCGGTCGAAGGAGAAACACCGGGGAGCTGTTTTTT. Protein: CASSIGRRRNTGELFF. Full variable domain (remainder filled in from reference TRBV19 and TRBJ2-2): DGGITQSPKYLFRKEGQNVTLSCEQNLNHDAMYWYRQDPGQGLRLIYYSQIVNDFQKGDIAEGYSVSREKKESFPLTVTSAQKNPTAFYLCASSIGRRRNTGELFFGEGSRLTVL.